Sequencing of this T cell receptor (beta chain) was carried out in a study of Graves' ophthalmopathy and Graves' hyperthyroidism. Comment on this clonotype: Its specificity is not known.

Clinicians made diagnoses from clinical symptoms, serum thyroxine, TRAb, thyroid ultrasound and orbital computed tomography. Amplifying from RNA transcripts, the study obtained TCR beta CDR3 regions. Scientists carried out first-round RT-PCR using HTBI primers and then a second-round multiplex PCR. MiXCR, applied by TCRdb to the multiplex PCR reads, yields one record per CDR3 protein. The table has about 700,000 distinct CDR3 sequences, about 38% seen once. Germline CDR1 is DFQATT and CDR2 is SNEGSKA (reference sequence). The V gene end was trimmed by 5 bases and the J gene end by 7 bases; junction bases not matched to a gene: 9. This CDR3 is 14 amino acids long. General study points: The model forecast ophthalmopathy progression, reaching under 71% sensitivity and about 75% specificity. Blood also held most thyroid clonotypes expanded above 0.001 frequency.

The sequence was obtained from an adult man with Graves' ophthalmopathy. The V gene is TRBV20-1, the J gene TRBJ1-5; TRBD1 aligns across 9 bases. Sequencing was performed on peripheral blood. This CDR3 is CSAVQGAYRQPQHF. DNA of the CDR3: TGCAGTGCTGTACAGGGGGCATATAGACAGCCCCAGCATTTT.